Listed below are T cell receptor beta chains from one sample, sequenced in a study of cytomegalovirus exposure and HLA in healthy donors. Assay used: immunoSEQ multiplex PCR; TCRdb lists only in-frame clones, some missing. This table has fewer than 150,000 clones, less than 90% appearing once. Sequenced sample: PBMCs. The receptors stem from a man between 18 and 35 years old in good health and CMV-seropositive. Each CDR3 is given with its conserved first and last residue. The D gene is left open where the match is weak. Not every row has a clone size; where given, it reads once, few, many or a size class.

V,D,size,J,CDR3,DNA
TRBV20-1,.,.,TRBJ2-7,CSATQRNEQYF,TGCAGTGCTACACAGCGGAACGAGCAGTACTTC
TRBV10-2,TRBD1,.,TRBJ1-2,CASRMDRANYGYTF,TGCGCCAGCAGAATGGACAGGGCTAACTATGGCTACACCTTC
TRBV18,TRBD1,.,TRBJ2-2,CASSSGQGDGSGELFF,TGTGCCAGCTCATCGGGACAGGGAGACGGTTCGGGGGAGCTGTTTTTT
TRBV7-2,TRBD2,.,TRBJ2-3,CASSLLAGGTDTQYF,TGTGCCAGCAGCCTACTAGCGGGGGGCACAGATACGCAGTATTTT
TRBV7-2,.,.,TRBJ2-7,CASSFLGGPYEQYF,TGTGCCAGCAGCTTTTTGGGGGGACCCTACGAGCAGTACTTC
TRBV4-1,TRBD1,.,TRBJ1-2,CASSPGQWAYTF,TGCGCCAGCAGCCCGGGACAGTGGGCCTACACCTTC
TRBV6-5,.,.,TRBJ1-4,CASSYSAGLPEKLFF,TGTGCCAGCAGTTACTCCGCGGGGTTACCCGAAAAACTGTTTTTT
TRBV6-5,.,.,TRBJ2-3,CASRGVPQGDTQYF,TGTGCCAGCAGAGGGGTTCCCCAGGGGGATACGCAGTATTTT
TRBV18,.,.,TRBJ2-3,CASFPRQSSTDTQYF,TGTGCCAGCTTCCCCCGACAGTCTTCGACAGATACGCAGTATTTT
TRBV28,.,.,TRBJ1-5,CASNWATDWTEPQHF,TGTGCCAGCAATTGGGCGACAGATTGGACGGAGCCCCAGCATTTT
TRBV19,.,once,TRBJ1-1,CASSILGLNTEAFF,TGTGCCAGTAGTATTCTCGGTCTTAACACTGAAGCTTTCTTT
TRBV12-5,TRBD2,.,TRBJ2-3,CASGLGSGGTDTQYF,TGTGCTAGTGGTTTGGGGAGCGGGGGCACAGATACGCAGTATTTT
TRBV7-8,.,.,TRBJ2-5,CASSPGGQETQYF,TGTGCCAGCAGTCCCGGGGGACAAGAGACCCAGTACTTC
TRBV29-1,TRBD2,.,TRBJ2-2,CSVESVLAGTGELFF,TGCAGCGTTGAATCGGTCCTAGCGGGGACCGGGGAGCTGTTTTTT
TRBV7-2,TRBD2,once,TRBJ2-1,CASTPGGNEQFF,TGTGCCAGCACTCCGGGGGGGAATGAGCAGTTCTTC
TRBV6-5,.,.,TRBJ1-1,CASSYNEGNTEAFF,TGTGCCAGCAGTTACAACGAGGGGAACACTGAAGCTTTCTTT
TRBV5-4,.,.,TRBJ2-7,CASSYFEGPRNYEQYF,TGTGCCAGCAGCTATTTCGAGGGTCCAAGGAACTACGAGCAGTACTTC
TRBV25-1,.,once,TRBJ1-1,CASSGDTRSEAFF,TGTGCCAGCAGCGGGGACACTAGATCTGAAGCTTTCTTT
TRBV4-1,TRBD1,.,TRBJ1-4,CASSTGQRGEKLFF,TGCGCCAGCAGCACGGGACAGAGGGGTGAAAAACTGTTTTTT
TRBV28,.,.,TRBJ1-2,CASSLTGNYGYTF,TGTGCCAGCAGCCTTACAGGGAACTATGGCTACACCTTC
TRBV7-9,TRBD1,.,TRBJ1-1,CASSFAQGGTEAFF,TGTGCCAGCAGCTTTGCACAGGGGGGCACTGAAGCTTTCTTT
TRBV18,TRBD1,.,TRBJ1-2,CASSPSTGGLYGYTF,TGTGCCAGCTCACCCTCAACAGGGGGGCTATATGGCTACACCTTC
TRBV5-1,TRBD2,.,TRBJ2-1,CASSPAGGAYNEQFF,TGCGCCAGCAGCCCCGCGGGGGGGGCCTACAATGAGCAGTTCTTC
TRBV21-1,.,once,TRBJ1-5,CASSNRQGPRWGNQPQHF,TGTGCCAGCAGCAACCGACAGGGACCTCGATGGGGCAATCAGCCCCAGCATTTT
TRBV27,.,.,TRBJ2-1,CASSPAPEYNEQFF,TGTGCCAGCAGTCCAGCCCCGGAGTACAATGAGCAGTTCTTC
TRBV6-4,TRBD2,.,TRBJ2-1,CASSVSGGAYNEQFF,TGTGCCAGCAGTGTTAGCGGGGGGGCCTACAATGAGCAGTTCTTC
TRBV4-1,TRBD1,.,TRBJ1-2,CASSQGQTYGYTF,TGCGCCAGCAGCCAGGGACAGACCTATGGCTACACCTTC
TRBV4-2,TRBD2,.,TRBJ2-3,CASSQLLAGGKSTDTQYF,TGTGCCAGCAGCCAATTGCTAGCGGGGGGGAAAAGCACAGATACGCAGTATTTT
TRBV5-6,.,.,TRBJ2-2,CASSFGSGELFF,TGTGCCAGCAGCTTCGGTTCCGGGGAGCTGTTTTTT
TRBV7-2,.,.,TRBJ2-3,CASSSALARTDTQYF,TGTGCCAGCAGCTCCGCCCTAGCCCGCACAGATACGCAGTATTTT
TRBV15,TRBD2,.,TRBJ2-1,CATSSGTRVGHEQFF,TGTGCCACCAGCAGCGGGACTAGGGTAGGTCATGAGCAGTTCTTC
TRBV4-1,.,.,TRBJ2-2,CASSQGVGTGELFF,TGCGCCAGCAGCCAAGGTGTCGGGACCGGGGAGCTGTTTTTT
TRBV6-6,.,.,TRBJ2-3,CASSYSEGGLGTQYF,TGTGCCAGCAGTTACTCGGAGGGGGGGCTGGGTACGCAGTATTTT
TRBV6-1,TRBD2,.,TRBJ2-3,CASRLAGGTDTQYF,TGTGCCAGCAGGCTAGCGGGGGGCACAGATACGCAGTATTTT
TRBV4-2,.,.,TRBJ2-5,CASSQTRRGQETQYF,TGTGCCAGCAGCCAGACACGGCGCGGGCAAGAGACCCAGTACTTC
TRBV6-1,.,.,TRBJ1-6,CASRELNNSPLHF,TGTGCCAGCAGGGAACTAAATAATTCACCCCTCCACTTT